The source of this T cell receptor (beta chain) is a study of response to subunit inactivated influenza vaccine. Broader study findings: The authors suggested that every seasonal influenza vaccination recruits few new T cells.

Losses at the gene ends were 3 bases for V and 4 bases for J; bases not matched to a gene: 8. CDR1 is SGHRS, CDR2 YFSETQ, per germline. The CDR3 has 16 residues. A remark on this clonotype: Its antigen is unknown.

MiXCR, applied by TCRdb to the RT-PCR reads, yields one record per CDR3 protein. The repertoire holds 550,000 to 600,000 distinct CDR3 sequences, with approximately 10% as singletons. Sequencing used PBMCs from blood, obtained on the day of vaccination. The chain employs TRBV5-1 and TRBJ2-1, with 9 bases aligning to TRBD2. The receptor was derived from a man aged 45-60 years who received an inactivated influenza vaccine. The CDR3 loop reads CASSWGRSGGYNEQFF. DNA of the CDR3: TGCGCCAGCAGCTGGGGGAGGAGCGGGGGGTACAATGAGCAGTTCTTC.